One sample yielded the 25 T cell receptor beta chains listed below, sequenced in a study of control samples from healthy donors and cancer patients. Generated by immunoSEQ multiplex PCR, the TCRdb table keeps only in-frame clones and is missing some. This table has 400,000 to 450,000 clones, roughly 90% appearing once. Sequencing was carried out using PBMCs. Receptor source: a man in his forties with head and neck cancer.

This clone was detected once. This chain links TRBV21-1 with TRBJ1-6; the D call TRBD1 from the table was never checked on the DNA. TRBV21-1 is marked as a pseudogene. This CDR3 spans 17 amino acids. CDR3 nucleotides: TGTGCCAGAACTCCGGGACAGGTCTTGGGTTGGGGTTCACCCCTCCACTTT. Translating gives CARTPGQVLGWGSPLHF.

The chain couples TRBV2 to TRBJ1-4, with D possibly being TRBD1 (6 bases). The V end lost 4 bases, the J end lost 10 bases, and 16 bases lay between the germline ends. The CDR3 extends over 14 amino acids. Germline V gene lookup returns CDR1 SNHLY and CDR2 FYNNEI. The CDR3 protein is CASSAGAVGGKLFF. CDR3 DNA: TGTGCCAGCAGTGCAGGGGCTGTGGGCGGAAAACTGTTTTTT.

The rearrangement links TRBV7-3 to TRBJ2-2; perhaps D is TRBD1 or TRBD2 (5 bases each). V shed 4 bases and J shed 0 bases, with 12 bases lying between them. The CDR3 has 16 residues. The germline V gene has CDR1 SGHTA and CDR2 FQGTGA. The chain's CDR3 is CASSSAGTANTGELFF. The CDR3 DNA reads TGTGCCAGCAGCTCAGCCGGGACGGCGAACACCGGGGAGCTGTTTTTT.

The chain uses TRBV4-3 and TRBJ1-2; the D gene is possibly TRBD1 (6 bases). The CDR3 is made up of 17 amino acids. The germline V and J ends were trimmed by 3 bases and 0 bases, with 17 bases remaining between them. Germline V lookup: CDR1 LGHNA, CDR2 YSLEER. The CDR3 DNA reads as TGCGCCAGCAGCCATCGCTCTACAGGGCCTGCTAACTATGGCTACACCTTC. Amino acid sequence: CASSHRSTGPANYGYTF.

The chain links TRBV18 to TRBJ1-1; tentative D call: TRBD1 (6 bases). The CDR3 length is 15 residues. V lost 2 bases and J 3 bases, leaving 13 bases between the germline ends. Germline-derived CDR1 and CDR2 are KGHSH and LQKENI. The CDR3, as DNA: TGTGCCAGCTCACCAGGGGCTCAGGGGCACACTGAAGCTTTCTTT. Translation gives CASSPGAQGHTEAFF.

The chain links TRBV28 to TRBJ2-7; 9 bases match TRBD1. CDR1 is MDHEN, CDR2 SYDVKM, per germline. Unmatched junction bases numbered 23, after V lost 8 bases and J lost 6 bases. The CDR3 runs 18 residues. The CDR3 DNA is TGTGCCAGCTTACCCCCGGGATTCAAGACAGGGGGTCAGCTCGAGCAGTACTTC. Its protein product is CASLPPGFKTGGQLEQYF. Supplemented by reference TRBV28 and TRBJ2-7, the full variable domain reads DVKVTQSSRYLVKRTGEKVFLECVQDMDHENMFWYRQDPGLGLRLIYFSYDVKMKEKGDIPEGYSVSREKKERFSLILESASTNQTSMYLCASLPPGFKTGGQLEQYFGPGTRLTVT.

The V gene is TRBV5-6, the J gene TRBJ1-4, with TRBD1 matching 12 bases. Trimming took 3 bases from V and 0 from J; bases not matched to a gene: 3. CDR1 and CDR2 from the germline V gene are SGHDT and YYEEEE. This CDR3 contains 17 residues. CDR3 loop: CASSWGTGGATNEKLFF. The CDR3 DNA sequence: TGTGCCAGCAGCTGGGGGACAGGGGGCGCAACTAATGAAAAACTGTTTTTT.

J is TRBJ1-1 and V is TRBV19; the D gene is possibly TRBD1 (5 bases). Germline V lookup: CDR1 LNHDA, CDR2 SQIVND (reference sequence). Trimming took 2 bases from V and 4 from J, leaving 17 bases between them. The CDR3 runs 16 residues. The CDR3 reads CASSIRSPGGSTEAFF. The DNA of the CDR3 is TGTGCCAGTAGTATACGGTCTCCCGGGGGGAGCACTGAAGCTTTCTTT.

This clone came up once. The chain carries TRBV3-1 (or the pseudogene TRBV3-2) and TRBJ2-1, with 10 bases that match TRBD2. The CDR3 extends over 15 amino acids. J was trimmed by 9 bases and V by 2 bases; bases with no gene match: 7. CDR1 and CDR2 from the germline V gene are LGHDT and YNNKEL (reference sequence). The CDR3 spells CASSQRSGRSSEQFF. CDR3 DNA: TGTGCCAGCAGCCAACGTAGCGGGAGGTCCAGTGAGCAGTTCTTC.

This chain uses TRBV11-2 with TRBJ2-3; D is uncertain. The germline V and J ends were trimmed by 1 base and 2 bases, with 7 bases remaining between them. The CDR3 runs to 14 residues. Germline-derived CDR1 and CDR2 are SGHAT and FQNNGV. CDR3 in DNA: TGTGCCAGCAGCTTAGGAACTATCACAGATACGCAGTATTTT. This sequence encodes CASSLGTITDTQYF. Looking up the rest from reference TRBV11-2 and TRBJ2-3 gives the full variable domain: EAGVAQSPRYKIIEKRQSVAFWCNPISGHATLYWYQQILGQGPKLLIQFQNNGVVDDSQLPKDRFSAERLKGVDSTLKIQPAKLEDSAVYLCASSLGTITDTQYFGPGTRLTVL.

This rearrangement joins TRBV5-1 to TRBJ2-2, with 9 bases matching TRBD2. The V and J ends lost 2 bases and 3 bases, in that order; junction bases with no gene match: 2. The CDR3 extends over 15 amino acids. CDR1 is SGHRS and CDR2 is YFSETQ in the germline V gene. The CDR3 spells CASSLAGGYTGELFF. The CDR3 DNA follows: TGCGCCAGCAGCTTAGCGGGAGGATACACCGGGGAGCTGTTTTTT. Filled out from reference TRBV5-1 and TRBJ2-2, the complete variable domain reads KAGVTQTPRYLIKTRGQQVTLSCSPISGHRSVSWYQQTPGQGLQFLFEYFSETQRNKGNFPGRFSGRQFSNSRSEMNVSTLELGDSALYLCASSLAGGYTGELFFGEGSRLTVL.

Comment on this clone: Different DNA sequences within this sample yield the same CDR3. This rearrangement joins TRBV7-9 to TRBJ2-5; the D is unclear. The CDR3 contains 11 residues. V gave up 5 bases and J gave up 5 bases, with 6 bases separating them. Germline loops: CDR1 SEHNR, CDR2 FQNEAQ (reference sequence). Here the CDR3 reads CASSPGETQYF. Written as DNA, the CDR3 is TGTGCCAGCAGCCCCGGGGAGACCCAGTACTTC. The whole variable domain, remainder taken from reference TRBV7-9 and TRBJ2-5, is DTGVSQNPRHKITKRGQNVTFRCDPISEHNRLYWYRQTLGQGPEFLTYFQNEAQLEKSRLLSDRFSAERPKGSFSTLEIQRTEQGDSAMYLCASSPGETQYFGPGTRLLVL.

The chain carries TRBV9 and TRBJ2-2; a weak D match, TRBD1 (7 bases). The CDR3 length is 19 residues. Germline CDR1 and CDR2: SGDLS and YYNGEE. V lost 0 bases, J lost 3 bases, and 21 bases lay in between. The CDR3 region is CASSVEETGTSYYTGELFF. CDR3 DNA: TGTGCCAGCAGCGTAGAGGAGACAGGGACTTCGTACTACACCGGGGAGCTGTTTTTT.

V gene TRBV29-1 combines with J gene TRBJ1-3; 7 nucleotides agree with TRBD1. V trimming: 4 bases; J trimming: 4 bases; junction bases outside the gene matches: 4. CDR3 size: 13 residues. Germline CDR1 reads SQVTM; CDR2 reads ANQGSEA. The chain's CDR3 is CSVGDRVGNTIYF. The CDR3 nucleotides are TGCAGCGTTGGGGACAGAGTCGGAAACACCATATATTTT.

This clone showed up just a few times. This chain links TRBV12-3 or TRBV12-4 with TRBJ1-4; possible D gene TRBD1, 5 bases. Trimming stripped 9 bases from V and 7 bases from J, with 15 bases between. The CDR3 runs to 13 residues. The CDR3 DNA sequence: TGTGCCAGTTGCGGGGGGAAATGTGAAAAACTGTTTTTT. Amino acid sequence: CASCGGKCEKLFF.

This rearrangement joins TRBV4-1 to TRBJ1-1, with 8 positions matching TRBD1. The CDR3 has 14 residues. Unmatched junction bases numbered 4, after V lost 3 bases and J lost 4 bases. Germline V CDR1 and CDR2: MGHRA, YSYEKL. DNA of the CDR3: TGCGCCAGCAGCCACCGACAGGGGTCCACTGAAGCTTTCTTT. Protein sequence: CASSHRQGSTEAFF.

The CDR3 region has the DNA TGTGCCAGCAGTCCTCGGGGAGGTGCCACAGATACGCAGTATTTT. Protein product: CASSPRGGATDTQYF. This sequence joins TRBV28 and TRBJ2-3; a weak D match, TRBD2 (6 bases). This CDR3 is built from 15 residues. V gave up 5 bases and J gave up 2 bases, with 14 bases separating them. Germline V CDR1 and CDR2: MDHEN, SYDVKM.

There are a few counts of this clone. V gene TRBV5-5 combines with J gene TRBJ1-5, with D possibly being TRBD1 (6 bases). CDR3 size: 16 residues. Per germline, CDR1 SGHKS and CDR2 YYEKEE (reference sequence). Between the trimmed V and J ends, which lost 2 bases and 4 bases, there was a span of 16 bases. CDR3 in amino acids: CASSFGGFGINQPQHF. CDR3 sequence (DNA): TGTGCCAGCAGCTTTGGGGGCTTCGGGATTAATCAGCCCCAGCATTTT.

The chain uses TRBV15 and TRBJ2-2; 9 bases fit TRBD1. Germline V lookup: CDR1 LNHNV, CDR2 YYDKDF (reference sequence). Losses at the gene ends were 4 bases for V and 5 bases for J; bases not matched to a gene: 8. The CDR3 spans 16 residues. This CDR3 is CATSIKTGGWTGELFF. In DNA, the CDR3 is TGTGCCACCAGCATAAAGACAGGGGGTTGGACCGGGGAGCTGTTTTTT.

J is TRBJ1-1 and V is TRBV4-2, with D tentatively TRBD1 (6 bases). This CDR3 has 15 amino acids. V lost 7 bases to trimming and J lost 4 bases, with 19 bases between them. CDR1 and CDR2 from the germline V gene are LGHNA and YNFKEQ. The CDR3 nucleotides read TGTGCCAGCACCATCCCCGGGGGGCGCGGCACTGAAGCTTTCTTT. It specifies CASTIPGGRGTEAFF.

The J gene is TRBJ2-5, the V gene TRBV7-2; 12 nucleotides align to TRBD1. CDR1 and CDR2 from the germline V gene are SGHTA and FQGNSA. Losses at the gene ends were 0 bases for V and 6 bases for J; bases not matched to a gene: 8. This CDR3 comprises 17 residues. The CDR3 nucleotides are TGTGCCAGCAGCTTAGCCGTCTGGGACAGGGGGCGGAAGACCCAGTACTTC. Translating it yields CASSLAVWDRGRKTQYF.

The chain combines TRBV6-1 with TRBJ1-4; TRBD1 might be the D (6 bases). V was pared by 1 base and J by 8 bases, with 14 bases between. The CDR3 length is 15 residues. Germline values: CDR1 MNHNS, CDR2 SASEGT. CDR3 region: CASSEGGGGIEKLFF. CDR3 nucleotide sequence: TGTGCCAGCAGTGAAGGAGGGGGGGGCATCGAAAAACTGTTTTTT.

The rearrangement joins TRBV6-5 to TRBJ2-6; possibly TRBD2 for D (5 bases). Trimming removed 11 bases at V and 8 bases at J, with 7 bases between. Germline values: CDR1 MNHEY, CDR2 SVGAGI. This CDR3 is built from 10 residues. CDR3 protein: CASGTNVLTF. DNA of the CDR3: TGTGCCTCGGGGACCAACGTCCTGACTTTC.

This clone came up once. This chain links TRBV6-1 with TRBJ2-7; TRBD1 is a possible D gene (6 bases). This CDR3 contains 15 residues. V lost 3 bases and J lost 3, with 15 bases in between. Germline V CDR1 and CDR2: MNHNS, SASEGT. CDR3 protein: CASSDRGKWVYEQYF. In DNA form, the CDR3 reads TGTGCCAGCAGTGACAGGGGTAAATGGGTCTACGAGCAGTACTTC.

The chain links TRBV3-1 (or the pseudogene TRBV3-2) to TRBJ1-5; 8 nucleotides align to TRBD1. Trimming took 0 bases from V and 3 from J; bases not matched to a gene: 4. Germline assignment: CDR1 LGHDT and CDR2 YNNKEL (reference sequence). There are 16 residues in the CDR3. The CDR3 loop is CASSQEGTGVNQPQHF. The CDR3 nucleotides read TGTGCCAGCAGCCAAGAGGGGACAGGCGTCAATCAGCCCCAGCATTTT.